One and the same sample provided the 10 T cell receptor beta chains below, sequenced in a study of cytomegalovirus exposure and HLA in healthy donors. Data came from immunoSEQ multiplex PCR; TCRdb stores just in-frame clones and leaves some out. Counted here are 260,000 or so clones, roughly 90% occurring once; the ten biggest clones make up roughly 0.93%. The sequencing sample was made of PBMCs. These receptors all stem from a woman under 30 in good health and CMV-seronegative.

The CDR3, as DNA: TGTGCCAGCAGCTTTGGGGGTTTTGGGCAGGGAGGTATCCCCCAGCATTTT. Its protein is CASSFGGFGQGGIPQHF. The V and J genes are TRBV5-6 and TRBJ1-5; D is perhaps TRBD1 (5 bases). There are 17 residues in the CDR3. Germline CDR1 is SGHDT and CDR2 is YYEEEE. The V end was cut by 2 bases, the J end by 10 bases, with 25 bases between.

The chain is built from TRBV10-3 and TRBJ1-6; the match to TRBD1 covers 7 bases. V shed 1 base and J 0 bases; nucleotides not matched to a gene: 6. The germline CDR1 and CDR2 sequences are ENHRY and SYGVKD. The CDR3 runs to 18 residues. The CDR3 DNA is TGTGCCATCAGTGAGTACGACAGGGTCGGCTCCTATAATTCACCCCTCCACTTT. It translates to CAISEYDRVGSYNSPLHF.

This chain joins TRBV18 and TRBJ1-1; possibly TRBD1 for D (6 bases). The CDR3 is 13 amino acids. Germline loops: CDR1 KGHSH, CDR2 LQKENI. V dropped 1 base and J dropped 6 bases, with 9 bases sitting between them. The CDR3 nucleotides are TGTGCCAGCTCACCACTAGGACAGTCTGAAGCTTTCTTT. It is translated as CASSPLGQSEAFF.

This clone was detected once. The chain combines TRBV5-6 with TRBJ1-4, with a tentative D call TRBD1 (5 bases). The CDR3 loop spans 15 amino acids. Trimming pared 5 bases from V and 5 bases from J, leaving 16 bases between. Germline V gene sequence: CDR1 SGHDT, CDR2 YYEEEE. CDR3 sequence reads: CASRRVGGLNEKLFF. CDR3 sequence (DNA): TGTGCCAGCAGACGCGTGGGGGGGTTGAATGAAAAACTGTTTTTT.

This chain joins TRBV9 and TRBJ2-3; tentatively, D is TRBD2 (5 bases). The germline gives CDR1 SGDLS, CDR2 YYNGEE. The CDR3 covers 16 residues. V shed 0 bases and J shed 0 bases, with 11 bases lying between them. In DNA, the CDR3 is TGTGCCAGCAGCGTAGATAGCGATCTCAGCACAGATACGCAGTATTTT. This gives the protein CASSVDSDLSTDTQYF.

The CDR3 bases are TGTGCTAGTGGTTTGGTTTCCGATGAGCAGTTCTTC. This sequence encodes CASGLVSDEQFF. This chain joins TRBV12-5 and TRBJ2-1; unclear D gene. The V gene's germline CDR1 is LGHNT and CDR2 FRNRAP. The V end lost 0 bases, the J end lost 8 bases, and 5 bases lay between the germline ends. The CDR3 has 12 residues.

This chain joins TRBV6-5 and TRBJ1-2, with D hard to call. In germline, CDR1 is MNHEY, CDR2 SVGAGI. CDR3 size: 8 residues. The CDR3 DNA sequence: TGTGTCACGGGGGGCTACACCTTC. It yields the protein CVTGGYTF.

The table lists this clone with a count of one. The CDR3 spells CASSLLAVNTGELFF. The DNA of the CDR3 is TGTGCCAGCAGCTTGCTAGCGGTTAACACCGGGGAGCTGTTTTTT. V and J are TRBV9 and TRBJ2-2, with 7 nucleotides matching TRBD2. With V trimmed by 4 bases and J by 2 bases, 5 bases remained unmatched. The CDR3 sequence is 15 residues long. CDR1 and CDR2 from the germline V gene are SGDLS and YYNGEE. Full variable domain (remainder filled in from reference TRBV9 and TRBJ2-2): DSGVTQTPKHLITATGQRVTLRCSPRSGDLSVYWYQQSLDQGLQFLIQYYNGEERAKGNILERFSAQQFPDLHSELNLSSLELGDSALYFCASSLLAVNTGELFFGEGSRLTVL.

This sequence joins TRBV30 and TRBJ1-2; TRBD1 aligns across 7 bases. Per the germline V gene, CDR1 is GTSNPN and CDR2 is SVGIG (reference sequence). The CDR3 consists of 16 residues. With 2 bases clipped from V and 4 bases from J, the junction kept 13 bases outside the gene matches. Here the CDR3 reads CAWSTNYQTGPYGYTF. The CDR3, as DNA: TGTGCCTGGAGTACGAATTACCAGACAGGGCCCTATGGCTACACCTTC.

As DNA, the CDR3 is TGTGCCAGCTCCGAGACAGGGATCCCCTCTGGGGCCAACGTCCTGACTTTC. Translated, it gives CASSETGIPSGANVLTF. The chain carries TRBV27 and TRBJ2-6; TRBD1 matches 7 bases. V dropped 8 bases and J dropped 0; count of bases not matched to a gene: 10. The CDR3 contains 17 residues. Germline CDR1 is MNHEY and CDR2 is SMNVEV (reference sequence).